This TCR beta chain appears in the sequencing data of a study of cytomegalovirus exposure and HLA in healthy donors. General observations from the study: V- and J-gene trimming in TCR beta was tied to a missense DCLRE1C variant by an analysis performed later. The study flagged around 150 TCR beta chains as cytomegalovirus-associated. A later analysis reportedly identified an Asian-associated ancestry cluster as carrying fewer N-insertions than the 666-donor mean.

Each donor's status was that of a healthy bone marrow donor. A word on this clone: Its antigen is still unknown.

Amplification used 60 Vbeta primers and 13 Jbeta primers. This table comes from immunoSEQ multiplex PCR, and its TCRdb copy is limited to in-frame clones, with some not included. The table has 150,000 to 200,000 clones, around 79% seen once. This clonotype was obtained from a woman aged 45 to 65 in good health and CMV-seronegative. Sequenced: PBMCs.

The CDR3 sequence is CASSSTSGGYNEQFF. The CDR3 DNA reads as TGCGCCAGCAGCTCGACTAGCGGGGGCTACAATGAGCAGTTCTTC. This chain uses TRBV4-1 with TRBJ2-1, with 12 bases fitting TRBD2. Germline V gene sequence: CDR1 MGHRA, CDR2 YSYEKL. The CDR3 has 15 residues. Germline trimming cut 5 bases from V and 3 bases from J; bases unmatched to any gene: 2.